This T cell receptor (beta chain) came from a study of technical replicates of blood from several donors. Using immunoSEQ multiplex PCR, the repertoire was profiled, and TCRdb retains in-frame clones only, with some absent. The table has around 68,000 clones, 95% to 98% seen once; the top ten hold approximately 0.28%. Germline CDR1 reads MNHEY; CDR2 reads SMNVEV (reference sequence). CDR3 length equals 12 residues. Between the trimmed V and J ends, which lost 5 bases and 3 bases, there was a span of 5 bases. The sequenced material came from T cells isolated from PBMCs. This TCR was sampled from a human donor in good health. The gene calls are TRBV27 and TRBJ1-5; D remains unclear. The CDR3 loop reads CASSPLNQPQHF. The CDR3 coding sequence is TGTGCCAGCAGTCCCCTCAATCAGCCCCAGCATTTT.